The 11 T cell receptor beta chains below all came from one sample that was sequenced in a study of T cell clusters in autoimmune cytopenias. TRB was amplified from about 270 ng of peripheral blood genomic DNA per sample. One tube held mixed TRB-A and TRB-B primer pools for touch-down PCR. TCRdb derives one entry per CDR3 protein from the multiplex PCR reads, leaving out DNA. This sample contains about 1,400 distinct CDR3 sequences. The source material was peripheral blood. The receptors were sampled from a human donor with an autoimmune cytopenia or autoimmune hepatitis (not recorded which).

The J gene is TRBJ2-1, the V gene TRBV5-4. Germline lookup yields CDR1 SGHNT and CDR2 YYREEE (reference sequence). The CDR3 consists of 11 residues. The CDR3 loop reads CASSENNEQFF.

This clonotype is medium-sized by frequency. This sequence joins TRBV6-6 and TRBJ2-3; TCRdb's D call of TRBD1 is untestable without DNA. This CDR3 has 16 amino acids. Germline-derived CDR1 and CDR2 are MNHNY and SVGAGI (reference sequence). CDR3 in amino acids: CASSYSIGGWTDTQYF.

The chain employs TRBV5-1 and TRBJ1-4; the D call from TCRdb, TRBD1, cannot be confirmed without DNA. Germline V gene sequence: CDR1 SGHRS, CDR2 YFSETQ. CDR3 length: 16 amino acids. CDR3 residues: CASSFDGAATNEKLFF.

V is TRBV20-1 and J is TRBJ2-7; with no DNA, the TCRdb D assignment of TRBD1 cannot be verified. The CDR3 has 15 residues. The germline V gene has CDR1 DFQATT and CDR2 SNEGSKA (reference sequence). The CDR3 loop reads CSAITGQSTFYEQYF.

This clonotype is labeled medium-sized (0.01 to 0.1%) based on frequency. This CDR3 is CASSYDRGPYGYTF. V is TRBV12-3 or TRBV12-4 and J is TRBJ1-2; the TCRdb call, TRBD1, lacks DNA for checking. The length of the CDR3 is 14 residues.

This sequence joins TRBV6-5 and TRBJ2-5; TCRdb's assignment of TRBD2 cannot be checked, as there is no DNA. The CDR3 loop spans 14 amino acids. Germline CDR1 and CDR2: MNHEY and SVGAGI. This CDR3 reads CATRGESGRETQYF.

This clonotype shows up as medium-sized (0.01 to 0.1%) by frequency. The chain uses TRBV24-1 and TRBJ1-1. Germline V lookup: CDR1 KGHDR, CDR2 SFDVKD. This CDR3 spans 13 amino acids. The CDR3 region is CATRREENTEAFF.

The chain links TRBV10-2 to TRBJ1-2; TCRdb's D gene call, TRBD1, goes unchecked for lack of DNA. The CDR3 is 15 amino acids. From germline, CDR1 is WSHSY and CDR2 SAAADI. The CDR3 here is CASSEGVGQVYGYTF.

The chain combines TRBV12-3 or TRBV12-4 with TRBJ1-2; TCRdb picks TRBD1, but there is no DNA to check that call. CDR3 length: 15 amino acids. CDR3 amino acids: CASSSTGSGDYGYTF.

This clonotype counts as medium-sized by frequency. The V call is TRBV12-3 or TRBV12-4, the J call TRBJ1-2. The CDR3 length is 14 residues. CDR3 residues: CASSPTGRGYGYTF.

The chain combines TRBV5-1 with TRBJ2-7; TCRdb names TRBD2, which stays unverified in the absence of DNA. Germline V gives CDR1 SGHRS, CDR2 YFSETQ. This CDR3 has 17 residues. Here the CDR3 reads CASSLGPLSATSYEQYF.